This entry lists 2 T cell receptor beta chains sequenced from one sample in a study of blood T cell repertoires in COVID-19 (dated by TCRdb to between 2020 and 2021). The library was prepared using the immunoSEQ multiplex PCR assay. The table was pulled from immuneACCESS by TCRdb, which kept in-frame rearrangements only. Such tables lose some clones; where checked, under half of the loss comes from unresolved V genes, and the rest has no known cause. The sample records 230,000 or so clones, about four fifths of which are singletons. The top ten clonotypes cover 7.5% of the sample. The sequencing sample was made of peripheral blood. The receptors shown here come from a woman aged 80 or older with COVID-19, enrolled during active disease.

V usage is TRBV4-2 and J usage is TRBJ2-7; TRBD2 might be the D (5 bases). The germline V gene has CDR1 LGHNA and CDR2 YNFKEQ. V dropped 1 base and J dropped 2 bases, with 15 bases sitting between them. There are 16 residues in the CDR3. CDR3 nucleotides: TGTGCCAGCAGCCAAGGTTCGGGGAGTTTGGCCTACGAGCAGTACTTC. This codes for CASSQGSGSLAYEQYF.

The chain has TRBV3-1 (or the pseudogene TRBV3-2) and TRBJ2-7, with TRBD2 matching 8 bases. Germline-derived CDR1 and CDR2 are LGHDT and YNNKEL (reference sequence). The CDR3 is 15 amino acids. V lost 1 base and J lost 2; bases outside the gene matches: 4. The CDR3 loop is CASSQASGSTYEQYF. In DNA form, the CDR3 reads TGTGCCAGCAGCCAAGCCAGCGGGAGTACCTACGAGCAGTACTTC.